The entry that follows covers one T cell receptor (beta chain) sequence. What it binds is unknown. The data were obtained in a study of T cell responses to AZD1222 COVID-19 vaccine. Study-level points and caveats: Recipients of two AZD1222 doses showed rising Spike-specific TCR breadth and depth.

Libraries were prepared by immunoSEQ multiplex PCR; TCRdb keeps only in-frame clonotypes and omits some of them. This table holds about 96,000 clones, about 88% found once. The TCR sequence derives from an adult in good health. The specimen comprised peripheral blood, sampled on day 0 of AZD1222 vaccination.

The DNA of the CDR3 is TGCGCCAGCAGCCAAGATATTTCAGCTTGGCAGCCCCAGCATTTT. This gives the protein CASSQDISAWQPQHF. The chain combines TRBV4-3 with TRBJ1-5, with D unclear. The CDR3 is made up of 15 amino acids. Germline CDR1 and CDR2: LGHNA and YSLEER. Trimming stripped 0 bases from V and 7 bases from J, with 13 bases between.